This TCR beta chain was sequenced in a study of Tregs in tolerant kidney transplant recipients. Whole-study findings and limits: The most relevant donor-specific Treg TCRbeta repertoire apparently came from expansion with activated donor B cells. Donor-specific Treg expansion exceeded global Treg expansion in tolerant patients, suggesting antigen drive.

Notes on this clone: Antigen specificity is unknown.

Thawed PBMCs were FACS-sorted into unstimulated CD4+CD25+CD127- regulatory T cells, CD4+CD25- non-regulatory cells, CD4 and CD8 cells. Data came from immunoSEQ multiplex PCR; TCRdb stores just in-frame clones and leaves some out. The data show approximately 100,000 clones, with 90% to 95% seen just once and approximately 0.48% held by the top ten. The ends were cut back, 5 bases at V and 1 base at J, with 9 bases in the middle. The CDR3 runs 14 residues. Germline V gene sequence: CDR1 MNHEY, CDR2 SVGAGI. The chain combines TRBV6-5 with TRBJ2-1; D is unresolved. The TCR sequence derives from a human donor who received a combined kidney and bone marrow transplant. The input for sequencing was CD4+ T cells from blood, taken before the transplant. CDR3 sequence: CASSRYSSYNEQFF. In nucleotides, the CDR3 is TGTGCCAGCAGTCGATACAGTTCCTACAATGAGCAGTTCTTC.